The 6 T cell receptor beta chains given below trace back to one sample, sequenced in a study of blood T cell repertoires in COVID-19. Assay used: immunoSEQ multiplex PCR; TCRdb lists only in-frame clones, some missing. Altogether about 140,000 clones are present, about 87% being singletons, with the ten largest covering under 3%. Source material: peripheral blood. The receptors derive from a human donor with COVID-19, enrolled during active disease. The donor label of this sample is uncertain.

This clone was detected only once. V usage is TRBV5-4 and J usage is TRBJ2-3; 7 positions agree with TRBD2. The CDR3 is made up of 16 amino acids. The V gene end was trimmed by 4 bases and the J gene end by 0 bases; junction bases not matched to a gene: 8. Germline V gene sequence: CDR1 SGHNT, CDR2 YYREEE (reference sequence). CDR3 DNA sequence: TGTGCCAGCAGCCTCCAGCGGGGTACTAGCACAGATACGCAGTATTTT. Translated: CASSLQRGTSTDTQYF.

V usage is TRBV11-2 and J usage is TRBJ2-5, with 9 bases aligning to TRBD1. After removal of 0 bases from V and 2 bases from J, the junction contained 10 bases not matched to a gene. Per germline, CDR1 SGHAT and CDR2 FQNNGV. The length of the CDR3 is 18 residues. CDR3 region: CASSLDLVLGTGQETQYF. CDR3 nucleotide sequence: TGTGCCAGCAGCTTAGATCTGGTTTTGGGGACAGGGCAAGAGACCCAGTACTTC.

The chain has TRBV5-1 and TRBJ2-7; 16 nucleotides align to TRBD2. The V gene's germline CDR1 is SGHRS and CDR2 YFSETQ. The CDR3 is 17 amino acids. V lost 5 bases, J lost 6 bases, and 11 bases stayed unmatched. The CDR3 is CASSSRGLAGGPGEQYF. The CDR3 DNA follows: TGCGCCAGCAGTTCGAGGGGACTAGCGGGAGGGCCTGGCGAGCAGTACTTC.

V is TRBV5-1 and J is TRBJ1-1; 11 bases are shared with TRBD1. Looked up from germline, CDR1 is SGHRS and CDR2 is YFSETQ. The CDR3 has 16 residues. The V gene end was trimmed by 2 bases and the J gene end by 3 bases; junction bases not matched to a gene: 6. Here the CDR3 reads CASSFSPDRGHTEAFF. In DNA form, the CDR3 reads TGCGCCAGCAGCTTTAGCCCGGACAGGGGGCACACTGAAGCTTTCTTT. The full variable domain, completed using reference TRBV5-1 and TRBJ1-1, is KAGVTQTPRYLIKTRGQQVTLSCSPISGHRSVSWYQQTPGQGLQFLFEYFSETQRNKGNFPGRFSGRQFSNSRSEMNVSTLELGDSALYLCASSFSPDRGHTEAFFGQGTRLTVV.

The rearrangement joins TRBV2 to TRBJ1-1; tentative D call: TRBD1 (5 bases). CDR1 is SNHLY and CDR2 is FYNNEI in the germline V gene. CDR3 length equals 14 residues. The V end lost 7 bases, the J end lost 4 bases, and 16 bases lay between the germline ends. This CDR3 reads CASTVRVFGTEAFF. The CDR3, as DNA: TGTGCCAGCACCGTCAGGGTCTTTGGCACTGAAGCTTTCTTT.

The V gene is TRBV2, the J gene TRBJ2-2, with TRBD2 matching 9 bases. The CDR3 runs 15 residues. Germline loops: CDR1 SNHLY, CDR2 FYNNEI. V lost 6 bases and J lost 3; bases outside the gene matches: 5. CDR3 sequence (DNA): TGTGCCAGCAGGATAATAGCGGGGGACACCGGGGAGCTGTTTTTT. It is translated as CASRIIAGDTGELFF.